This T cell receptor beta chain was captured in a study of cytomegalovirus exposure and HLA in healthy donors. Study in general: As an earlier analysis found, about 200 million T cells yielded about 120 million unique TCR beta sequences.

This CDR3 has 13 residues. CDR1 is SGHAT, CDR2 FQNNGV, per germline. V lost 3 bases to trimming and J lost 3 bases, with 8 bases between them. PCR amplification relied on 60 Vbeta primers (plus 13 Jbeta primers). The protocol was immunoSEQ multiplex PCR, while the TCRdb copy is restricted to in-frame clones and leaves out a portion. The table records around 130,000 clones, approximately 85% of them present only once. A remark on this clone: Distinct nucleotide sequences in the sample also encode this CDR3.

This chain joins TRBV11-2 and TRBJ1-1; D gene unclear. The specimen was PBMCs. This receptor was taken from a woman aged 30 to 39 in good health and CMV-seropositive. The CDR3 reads CASSFNRDTEAFF. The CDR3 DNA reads TGTGCCAGCAGCTTTAACCGGGACACTGAAGCTTTCTTT.